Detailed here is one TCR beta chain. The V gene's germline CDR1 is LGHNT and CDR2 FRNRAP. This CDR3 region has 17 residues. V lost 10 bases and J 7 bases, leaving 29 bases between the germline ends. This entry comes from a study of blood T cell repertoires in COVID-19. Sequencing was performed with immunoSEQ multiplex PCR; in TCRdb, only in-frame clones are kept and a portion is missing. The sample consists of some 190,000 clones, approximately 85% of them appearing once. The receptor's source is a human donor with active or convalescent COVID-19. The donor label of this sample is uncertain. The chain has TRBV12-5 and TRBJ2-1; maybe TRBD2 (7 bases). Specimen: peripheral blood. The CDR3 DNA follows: TGTGCTACCCCCCCCAGCGCGGGGGCTCCAATGAGGAATGAGCAGTTCTTC. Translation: CATPPSAGAPMRNEQFF.